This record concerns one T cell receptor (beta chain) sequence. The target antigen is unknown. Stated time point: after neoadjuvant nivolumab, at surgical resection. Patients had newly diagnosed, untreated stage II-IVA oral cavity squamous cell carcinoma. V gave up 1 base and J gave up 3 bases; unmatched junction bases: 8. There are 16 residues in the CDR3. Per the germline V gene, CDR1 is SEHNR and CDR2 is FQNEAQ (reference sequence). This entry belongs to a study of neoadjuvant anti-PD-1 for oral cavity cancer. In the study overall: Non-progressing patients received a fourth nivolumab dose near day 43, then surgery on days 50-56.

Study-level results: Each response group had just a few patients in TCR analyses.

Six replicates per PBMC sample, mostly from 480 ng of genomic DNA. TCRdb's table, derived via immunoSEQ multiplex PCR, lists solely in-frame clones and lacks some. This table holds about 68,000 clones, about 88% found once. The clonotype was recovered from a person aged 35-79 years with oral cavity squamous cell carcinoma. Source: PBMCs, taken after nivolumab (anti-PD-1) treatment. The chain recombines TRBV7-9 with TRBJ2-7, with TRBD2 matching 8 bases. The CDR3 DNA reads TGTGCCAGCAGCTTAGTTCTAACGGGAGGGAGCTACGAGCAGTACTTC. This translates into CASSLVLTGGSYEQYF.